These T cell receptor beta chains were read from a single sample in a study of memory CD4+ T cells and cytomegalovirus serostatus. Assay: immunoSEQ multiplex PCR; the TCRdb copy retains only in-frame clones and omits some. The sample shows some 66,000 clones, more than 75% of them seen only once. Sequencing was performed on memory CD4+ T cells from blood. These receptors originate from an adult in good health and CMV-seropositive. CDR3s include the opening cysteine and the closing phenylalanine or tryptophan. Each record gives: D gene, clone size, V gene, J gene, CDR3 DNA, CDR3 protein. A D gene is named only where the DNA matches it firmly. A clone size is listed for some rows: how often the clone was seen (once, few, many), or a class if it is expanded.

NA	NA	TRBV15	TRBJ2-1	TGTGCCACCAGCACAACCGGGGCGGCGGGAACGACGGGGAATGAGCAGTTCTTC	CATSTTGAAGTTGNEQFF
NA	NA	TRBV7-9	TRBJ2-3	TGTGCCAGCAGCTTTCCAGCGGGAGATACGCAGTATTTT	CASSFPAGDTQYF
NA	NA	TRBV14	TRBJ2-5	TGTGCCAGCAGCCTAGGGGAGACCCAGTACTTC	CASSLGETQYF
TRBD2	once	TRBV5-8	TRBJ2-7	TGTGCCAGCAGTTCTAGCGGGAGTCTCTCTATCTTCTCCTACGAGCAGTACTTC	CASSSSGSLSIFSYEQYF
NA	NA	TRBV5-1	TRBJ2-2	TGCGCCAGCAGCTTTCGGGTACAGGGAACCACCGGGGAGCTGTTTTTT	CASSFRVQGTTGELFF
TRBD2	NA	TRBV11-3	TRBJ2-1	TGTGCCAGCAGCTTTGCGGGAGACTACAATGAGCAGTTCTTC	CASSFAGDYNEQFF
NA	NA	TRBV6-6	TRBJ2-7	TGTGCCAGCGGCTTTCTCGGGACAGCGGCGGGGTACGAGCAGTACTTC	CASGFLGTAAGYEQYF
TRBD2	NA	TRBV10-3	TRBJ2-3	TGTGCCATCAGTAGCGGGATAGGCACAGATACGCAGTATTTT	CAISSGIGTDTQYF
NA	NA	TRBV5-1	TRBJ2-2	TGCGCCAGCAGCTTGGGGGGTGCAACCGGGGAGCTGTTTTTT	CASSLGGATGELFF
NA	NA	TRBV30	TRBJ2-2	TGTGCCTGGAGTGTGGCAGTTGGTTCCGGGGAGCTGTTTTTT	CAWSVAVGSGELFF
NA	few	TRBV14	TRBJ2-7	TGTGCCAGCAGCTCCGGACAGTGGGGCTACGAGCAGTACTTC	CASSSGQWGYEQYF
NA	NA	TRBV18	TRBJ2-7	TGTGCCAGCTCACCCACGTCTAGTGGGTCCTACGAGCAGTACTTC	CASSPTSSGSYEQYF
TRBD2	NA	TRBV11-2	TRBJ2-1	TGTGCCAGCAGCACTAGCGGGAGGGTCAGGAGATACAATGAGCAGTTCTTC	CASSTSGRVRRYNEQFF
TRBD2	NA	TRBV10-3	TRBJ2-3	TGTGCCATTAGCGGGACGAGCACAGATACGCAGTATTTT	CAISGTSTDTQYF
NA	NA	TRBV5-1	TRBJ2-5	TGCGCCAGCAGCGCCTCGGAGACCCAGTACTTC	CASSASETQYF
TRBD1	NA	TRBV12-5	TRBJ2-1	TGTGCTAGTGGTCTGATCAAGGGGGCAGGGGTCAATGAGCAGTTCTTC	CASGLIKGAGVNEQFF
NA	NA	TRBV6-1	TRBJ1-1	TGTGCCAGCAGTCGGGAGGTCGGGAACACTGAAGCTTTCTTT	CASSREVGNTEAFF
TRBD2	NA	TRBV5-1	TRBJ2-3	TGCGCCAGCAGCTTGGACGGGGGGGGCCTTGATACGCAGTATTTT	CASSLDGGGLDTQYF
NA	NA	TRBV5-1	TRBJ2-3	TGCGCCAGCAGCTTGCGCGGGAACACAGATACGCAGTATTTT	CASSLRGNTDTQYF
TRBD1	NA	TRBV2	TRBJ1-5	TGTGCCAGCAGTGAACACAGGGGCCGCAATCAGCCCCAGCATTTT	CASSEHRGRNQPQHF
NA	NA	TRBV20-1	TRBJ2-1	TGCAGTGCTAGAGATCAGGAGCAGTTCTTC	CSARDQEQFF
NA	few	TRBV6-5	TRBJ2-7	TGTGCCAGCAGTTATTCGGCCTCCTACGAGCAGTACTTC	CASSYSASYEQYF
NA	NA	TRBV19	TRBJ1-6	TGTGCCAGTAAGGTTGCCGCAGGGAATTCACCCCTCCACTTT	CASKVAAGNSPLHF